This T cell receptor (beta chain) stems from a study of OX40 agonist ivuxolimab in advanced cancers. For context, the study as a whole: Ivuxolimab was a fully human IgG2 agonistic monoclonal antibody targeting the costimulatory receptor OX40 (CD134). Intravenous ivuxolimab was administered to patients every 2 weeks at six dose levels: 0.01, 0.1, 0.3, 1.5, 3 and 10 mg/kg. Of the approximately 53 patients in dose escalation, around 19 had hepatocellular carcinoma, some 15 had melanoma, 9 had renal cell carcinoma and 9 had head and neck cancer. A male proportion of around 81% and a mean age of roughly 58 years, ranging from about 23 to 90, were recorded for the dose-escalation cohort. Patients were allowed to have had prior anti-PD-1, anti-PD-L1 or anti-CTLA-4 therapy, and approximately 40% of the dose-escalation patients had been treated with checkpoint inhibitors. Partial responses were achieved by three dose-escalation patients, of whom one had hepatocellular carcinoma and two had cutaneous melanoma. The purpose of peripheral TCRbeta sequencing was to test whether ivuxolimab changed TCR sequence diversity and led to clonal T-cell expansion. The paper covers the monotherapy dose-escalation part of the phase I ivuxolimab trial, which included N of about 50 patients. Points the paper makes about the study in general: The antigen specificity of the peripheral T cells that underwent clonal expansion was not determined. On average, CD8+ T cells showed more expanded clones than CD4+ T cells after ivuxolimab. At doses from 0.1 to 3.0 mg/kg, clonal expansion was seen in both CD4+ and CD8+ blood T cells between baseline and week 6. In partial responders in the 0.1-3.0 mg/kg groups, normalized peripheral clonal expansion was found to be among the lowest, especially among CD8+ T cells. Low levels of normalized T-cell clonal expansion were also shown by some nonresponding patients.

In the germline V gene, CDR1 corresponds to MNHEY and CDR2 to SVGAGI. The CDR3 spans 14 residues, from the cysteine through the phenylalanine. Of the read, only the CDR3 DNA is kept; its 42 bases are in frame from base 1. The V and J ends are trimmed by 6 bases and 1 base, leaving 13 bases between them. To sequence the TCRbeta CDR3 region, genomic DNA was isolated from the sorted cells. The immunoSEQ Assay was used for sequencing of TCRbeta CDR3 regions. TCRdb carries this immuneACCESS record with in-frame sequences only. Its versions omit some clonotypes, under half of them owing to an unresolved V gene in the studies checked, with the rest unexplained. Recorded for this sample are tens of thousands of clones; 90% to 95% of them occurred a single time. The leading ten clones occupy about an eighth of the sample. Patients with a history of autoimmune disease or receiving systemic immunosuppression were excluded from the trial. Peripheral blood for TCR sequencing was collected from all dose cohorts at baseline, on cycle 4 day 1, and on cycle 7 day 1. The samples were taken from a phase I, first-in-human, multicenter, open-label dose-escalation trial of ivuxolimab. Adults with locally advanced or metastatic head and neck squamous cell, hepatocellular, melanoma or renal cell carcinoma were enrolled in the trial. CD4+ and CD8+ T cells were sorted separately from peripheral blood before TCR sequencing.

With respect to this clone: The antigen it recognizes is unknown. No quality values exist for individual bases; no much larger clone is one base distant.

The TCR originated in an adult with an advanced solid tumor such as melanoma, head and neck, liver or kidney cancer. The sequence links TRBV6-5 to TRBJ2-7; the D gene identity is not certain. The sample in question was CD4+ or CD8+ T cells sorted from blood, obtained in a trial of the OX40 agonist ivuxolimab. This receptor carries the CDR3 CASSRLDTSYEQYF. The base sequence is TGTGCCAGCAGCCGGCTTGACACTTCCTACGAGCAGTACTTC.